The sequence of this T cell receptor beta chain was determined in a study of blood T cells in healthy people across ages. Study results and caveats: Percentage of naive T cells showed a strong correlation with TCR beta diversity. Diversity figures derived from one million T cells were judged to underestimate the true value. Both naive CD4+ cell counts and diversity were greater in long-lived donors than in aged donors.

Looked up from germline, CDR1 is LGHNA and CDR2 is YNFKEQ. The CDR3 is 13 residues long. Trimming took 1 base from V and 4 from J, leaving 8 bases between them. Then a second PCR, running about 7 to 11 cycles, was carried out with a sample-barcoded 5' primer and a J-beta primer mix. Via MiXCR, TCRdb re-called the 5' RACE reads, giving one row per CDR3 protein. The sample contains around 970,000 distinct CDR3 sequences, roughly 50% of which appear only once. Per sample, no less than 5.5 micrograms of total RNA were extracted. Of note for this clonotype: As yet, its antigen is unknown.

This sequence joins TRBV4-2 and TRBJ2-7; unclear D gene. Sequenced: blood. This TCR came from a woman aged 60 to 75 in good health. The CDR3: CASSQGGWYEQYF. The CDR3 DNA reads as TGTGCCAGCAGCCAAGGGGGTTGGTACGAGCAGTACTTC.